The rows below give T cell receptor beta chains drawn from one sample of a study of cytomegalovirus exposure and HLA in healthy donors. Clones were sequenced by immunoSEQ multiplex PCR, and TCRdb holds only the in-frame ones, with some missing. The sample spans approximately 210,000 clones; the ten largest clones claim about 1%. The sequenced material came from PBMCs. The receptor set was obtained from a woman in her 30s in good health and CMV-seropositive. The CDR3 runs from the conserved cysteine through the conserved F or W. D genes are given only for firm matches.

cdr3_length	d_call	j_call	v_call	cdr3_aa	cdr3_nt
15	TRBD2	TRBJ2-7	TRBV9	CASSVAAGGPYEQYF	TGTGCCAGCAGCGTAGCAGCGGGGGGGCCCTACGAGCAGTACTTC
15	TRBD1	TRBJ1-6	TRBV6-5	CASTNAGTGGVPLHF	TGTGCCAGCACCAACGCCGGGACAGGGGGGGTTCCCCTCCACTTT
18	-	TRBJ2-2	TRBV4-3	CASSQETLAAPGDRELFF	TGCGCCAGCAGCCAAGAAACCCTCGCCGCCCCAGGGGACCGGGAGCTGTTTTTT
14	TRBD1	TRBJ1-2	TRBV6-1	CASSSGTEDYGYTF	TGTGCCAGCAGCTCCGGGACAGAAGACTATGGCTACACCTTC
14	-	TRBJ1-1	TRBV27	CASSLGSRDTEAFF	TGTGCCAGCAGTCTGGGTAGTCGGGACACTGAAGCTTTCTTT
17	TRBD1	TRBJ1-5	TRBV5-8	CASRFNRGAVNNQPQHF	TGTGCCAGCAGGTTCAACAGGGGCGCCGTCAACAATCAGCCCCAGCATTTT
12	TRBD1	TRBJ1-1	TRBV6-5	CASSLTGVGAFF	TGTGCCAGCAGCCTAACAGGGGTTGGGGCTTTCTTT
17	-	TRBJ2-2	TRBV5-4	CASSVPPGQTNTGELFF	TGTGCCAGCAGCGTCCCTCCGGGACAAACGAACACCGGGGAGCTGTTTTTT
15	-	TRBJ2-3	TRBV7-9	CASSPPDRSTDTQYF	TGTGCCAGCAGCCCCCCGGACAGATCTACAGATACGCAGTATTTT
13	-	TRBJ2-1	TRBV18	CASKASSYNEQFF	TGTGCCAGCAAAGCTAGCTCCTACAATGAGCAGTTCTTC
14	-	TRBJ2-7	TRBV18	CASSPEGRSYEQYF	TGTGCCAGCTCACCGGAGGGCAGGTCGTACGAGCAGTACTTC